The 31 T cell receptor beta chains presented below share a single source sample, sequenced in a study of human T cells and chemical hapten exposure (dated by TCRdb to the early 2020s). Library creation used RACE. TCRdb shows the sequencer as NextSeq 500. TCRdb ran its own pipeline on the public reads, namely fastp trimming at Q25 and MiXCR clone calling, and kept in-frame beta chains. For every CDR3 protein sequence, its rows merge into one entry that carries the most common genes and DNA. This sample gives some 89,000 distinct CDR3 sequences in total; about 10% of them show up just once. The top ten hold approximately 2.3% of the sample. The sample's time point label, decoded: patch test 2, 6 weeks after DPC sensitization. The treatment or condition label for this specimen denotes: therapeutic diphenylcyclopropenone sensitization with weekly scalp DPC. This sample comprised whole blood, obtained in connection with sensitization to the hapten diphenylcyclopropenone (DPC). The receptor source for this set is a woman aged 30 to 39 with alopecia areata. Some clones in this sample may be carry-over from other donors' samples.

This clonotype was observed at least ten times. CDR3 loop: CASRVSGGKRDTQYF. The CDR3 coding sequence is TGTGCCAGCAGGGTGAGCGGGGGGAAAAGAGATACGCAGTATTTT. The rearrangement uses TRBV25-1 and TRBJ2-3; the match to TRBD2 covers 9 bases. Trimming cost V 6 bases and J 5 bases; bases outside gene matches: 9. The CDR3 extends over 15 amino acids. CDR1 is MGHDK and CDR2 is SYGVNS in the germline V gene.

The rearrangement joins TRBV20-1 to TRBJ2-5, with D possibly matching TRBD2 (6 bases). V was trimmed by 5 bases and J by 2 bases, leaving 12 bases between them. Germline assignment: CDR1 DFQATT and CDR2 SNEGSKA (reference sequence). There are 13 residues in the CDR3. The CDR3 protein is CSAHGLNQETQYF. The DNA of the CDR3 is TGCAGTGCTCATGGACTAAATCAAGAGACCCAGTACTTC.

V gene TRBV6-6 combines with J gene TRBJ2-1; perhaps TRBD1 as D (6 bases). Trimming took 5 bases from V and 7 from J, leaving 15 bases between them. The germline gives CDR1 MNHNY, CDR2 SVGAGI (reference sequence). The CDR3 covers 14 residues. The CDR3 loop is CASSNRDKLNEQFF. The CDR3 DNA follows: TGTGCCAGCAGTAACCGGGACAAGTTAAATGAGCAGTTCTTC.

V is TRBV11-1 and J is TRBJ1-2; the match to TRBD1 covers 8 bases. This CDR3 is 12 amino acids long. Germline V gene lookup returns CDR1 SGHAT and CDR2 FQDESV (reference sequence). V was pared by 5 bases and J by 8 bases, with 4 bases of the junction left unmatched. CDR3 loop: CASSAQGVGYTF. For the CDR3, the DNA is TGTGCCAGCAGCGCACAGGGGGTAGGCTACACCTTC. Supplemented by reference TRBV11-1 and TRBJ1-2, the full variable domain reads EAEVAQSPRYKITEKSQAVAFWCDPISGHATLYWYRQILGQGPELLVQFQDESVVDDSQLPKDRFSAERLKGVDSTLKIQPAELGDSAMYLCASSAQGVGYTFGSGTRLTVV.

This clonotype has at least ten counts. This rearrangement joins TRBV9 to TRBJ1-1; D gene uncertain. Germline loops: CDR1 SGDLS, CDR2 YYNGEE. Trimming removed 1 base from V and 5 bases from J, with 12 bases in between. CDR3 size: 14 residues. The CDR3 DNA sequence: TGTGCCAGCAGCGTATCTATAAGTGGGACTGAAGCTTTCTTT. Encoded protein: CASSVSISGTEAFF. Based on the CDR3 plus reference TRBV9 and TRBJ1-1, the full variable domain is DSGVTQTPKHLITATGQRVTLRCSPRSGDLSVYWYQQSLDQGLQFLIQYYNGEERAKGNILERFSAQQFPDLHSELNLSSLELGDSALYFCASSVSISGTEAFFGQGTRLTVV.

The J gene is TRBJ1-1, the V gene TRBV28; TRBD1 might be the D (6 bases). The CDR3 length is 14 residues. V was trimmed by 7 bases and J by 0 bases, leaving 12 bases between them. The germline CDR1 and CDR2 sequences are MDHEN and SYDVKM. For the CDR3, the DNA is TGTGCCAGCATCGACAGGTTGGTGAACACTGAAGCTTTCTTT. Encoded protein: CASIDRLVNTEAFF.

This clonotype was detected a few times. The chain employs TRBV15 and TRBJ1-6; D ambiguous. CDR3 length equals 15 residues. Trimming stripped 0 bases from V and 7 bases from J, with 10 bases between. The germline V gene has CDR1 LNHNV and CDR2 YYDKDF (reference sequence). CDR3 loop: CATSRDLGRNSPLHF. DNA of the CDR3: TGTGCCACCAGCAGAGATCTGGGGAGGAATTCACCCCTCCACTTT. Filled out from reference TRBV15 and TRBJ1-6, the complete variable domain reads DAMVIQNPRYQVTQFGKPVTLSCSQTLNHNVMYWYQQKSSQAPKLLFHYYDKDFNNEADTPDNFQSRRPNTSFCFLDIRSPGLGDTAMYLCATSRDLGRNSPLHFGNGTRLTVT.

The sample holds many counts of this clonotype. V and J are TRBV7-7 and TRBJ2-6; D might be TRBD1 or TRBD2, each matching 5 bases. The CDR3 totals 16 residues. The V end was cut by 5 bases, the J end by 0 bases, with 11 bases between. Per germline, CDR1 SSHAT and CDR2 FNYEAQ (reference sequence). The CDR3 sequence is CASSKGRASGANVLTF. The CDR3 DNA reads TGTGCCAGCAGCAAGGGACGGGCCTCTGGGGCCAACGTCCTGACTTTC.

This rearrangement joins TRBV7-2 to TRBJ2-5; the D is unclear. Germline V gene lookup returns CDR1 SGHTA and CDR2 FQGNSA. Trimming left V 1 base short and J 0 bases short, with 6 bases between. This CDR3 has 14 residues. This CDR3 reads CASSLDRYQETQYF. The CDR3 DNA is TGTGCCAGCAGCTTAGACCGATACCAAGAGACCCAGTACTTC.

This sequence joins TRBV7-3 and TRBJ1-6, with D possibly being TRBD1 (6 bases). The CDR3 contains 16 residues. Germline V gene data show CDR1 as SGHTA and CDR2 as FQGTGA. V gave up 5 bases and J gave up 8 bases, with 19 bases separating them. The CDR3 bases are TGTGCCAGCAGCCCGGGTGGACAGCCCGGGGATTCACCCCTCCACTTT. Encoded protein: CASSPGGQPGDSPLHF.

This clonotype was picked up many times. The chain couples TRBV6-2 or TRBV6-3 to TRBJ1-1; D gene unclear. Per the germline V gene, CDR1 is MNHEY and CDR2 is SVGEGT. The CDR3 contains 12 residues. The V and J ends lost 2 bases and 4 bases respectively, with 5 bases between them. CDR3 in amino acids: CASSYGVTEAFF. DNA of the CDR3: TGTGCCAGCAGTTACGGGGTCACTGAAGCTTTCTTT.

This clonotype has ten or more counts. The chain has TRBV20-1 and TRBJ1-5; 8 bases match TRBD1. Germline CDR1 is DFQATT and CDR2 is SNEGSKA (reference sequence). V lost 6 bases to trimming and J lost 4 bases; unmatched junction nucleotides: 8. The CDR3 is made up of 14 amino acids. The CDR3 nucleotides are TGCAGTGCCCGCCGGGACAGGTCGAATCAGCCCCAGCATTTT. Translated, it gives CSARRDRSNQPQHF.

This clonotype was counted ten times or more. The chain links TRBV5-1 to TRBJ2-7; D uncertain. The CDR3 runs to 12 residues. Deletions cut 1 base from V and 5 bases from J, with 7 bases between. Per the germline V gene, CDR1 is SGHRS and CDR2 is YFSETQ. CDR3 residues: CASSLTFDEQYF. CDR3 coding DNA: TGCGCCAGCAGCTTGACATTCGACGAGCAGTACTTC.

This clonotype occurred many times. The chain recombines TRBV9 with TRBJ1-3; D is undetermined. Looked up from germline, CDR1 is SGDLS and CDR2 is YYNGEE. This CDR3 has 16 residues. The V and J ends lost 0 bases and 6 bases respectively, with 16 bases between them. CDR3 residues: CASSVGVASPLNTIYF. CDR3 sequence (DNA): TGTGCCAGCAGCGTAGGAGTCGCGAGCCCCCTAAACACCATATATTTT. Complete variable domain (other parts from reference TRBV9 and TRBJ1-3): DSGVTQTPKHLITATGQRVTLRCSPRSGDLSVYWYQQSLDQGLQFLIQYYNGEERAKGNILERFSAQQFPDLHSELNLSSLELGDSALYFCASSVGVASPLNTIYFGEGSWLTVV.

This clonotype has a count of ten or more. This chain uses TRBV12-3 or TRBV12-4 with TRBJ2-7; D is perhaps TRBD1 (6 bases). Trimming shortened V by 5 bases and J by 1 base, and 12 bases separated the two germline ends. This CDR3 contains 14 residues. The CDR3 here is CASSHRDKSYEQYF. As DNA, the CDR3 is TGTGCCAGCAGTCACCGGGACAAATCCTACGAGCAGTACTTC.

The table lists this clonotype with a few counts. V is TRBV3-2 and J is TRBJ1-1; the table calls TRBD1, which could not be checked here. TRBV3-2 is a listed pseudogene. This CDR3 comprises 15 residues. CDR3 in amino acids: CASSQMTGGNTEAFF. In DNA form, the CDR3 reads TGTGCCAGCAGCCAAATGACAGGGGGGAACACTGAAGCTTTCTTT.

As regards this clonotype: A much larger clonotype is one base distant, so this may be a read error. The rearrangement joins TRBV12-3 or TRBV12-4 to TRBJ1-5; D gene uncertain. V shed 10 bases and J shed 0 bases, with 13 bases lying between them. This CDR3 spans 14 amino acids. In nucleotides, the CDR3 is TGTGCCACCATGGAGGGTCATAGCAATCAGCCCCAGCATTTT. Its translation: CATMEGHSNQPQHF.

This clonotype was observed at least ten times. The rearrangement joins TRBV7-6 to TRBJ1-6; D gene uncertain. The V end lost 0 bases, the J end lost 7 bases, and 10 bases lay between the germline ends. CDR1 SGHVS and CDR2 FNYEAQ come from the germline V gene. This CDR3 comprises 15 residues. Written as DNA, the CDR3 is TGTGCCAGCAGCTTAGCTGGCACTCTAAATTCACCCCTCCACTTT. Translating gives CASSLAGTLNSPLHF.

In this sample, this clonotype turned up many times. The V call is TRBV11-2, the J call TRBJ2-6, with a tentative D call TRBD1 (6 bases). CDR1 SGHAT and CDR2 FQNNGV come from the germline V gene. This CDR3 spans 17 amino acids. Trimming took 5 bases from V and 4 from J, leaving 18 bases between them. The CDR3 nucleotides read TGTGCCAGCAGCCGTTTGAACAGGGCCTACGGGGCCAACGTCCTGACTTTC. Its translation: CASSRLNRAYGANVLTF.

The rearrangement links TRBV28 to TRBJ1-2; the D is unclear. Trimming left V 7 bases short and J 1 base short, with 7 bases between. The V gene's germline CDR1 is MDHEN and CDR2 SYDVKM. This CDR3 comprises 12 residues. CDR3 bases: TGTGCCAGCATCGACTATAACTATGGCTACACCTTC. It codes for CASIDYNYGYTF.

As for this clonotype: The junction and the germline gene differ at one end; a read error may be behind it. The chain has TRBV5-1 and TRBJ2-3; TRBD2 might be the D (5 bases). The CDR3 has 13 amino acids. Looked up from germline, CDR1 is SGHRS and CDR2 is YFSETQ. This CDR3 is CTSSLEDMWGQYF. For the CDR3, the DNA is TGCACCAGCAGCTTGGAGGATATGTGGGGGCAGTATTTT.

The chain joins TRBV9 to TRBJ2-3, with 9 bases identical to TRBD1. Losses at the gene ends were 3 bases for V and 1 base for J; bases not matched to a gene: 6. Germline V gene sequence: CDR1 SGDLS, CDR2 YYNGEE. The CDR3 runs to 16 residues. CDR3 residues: CASSARTGAGTDTQYF. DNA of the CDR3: TGTGCCAGCAGCGCACGGACAGGGGCGGGCACAGATACGCAGTATTTT.

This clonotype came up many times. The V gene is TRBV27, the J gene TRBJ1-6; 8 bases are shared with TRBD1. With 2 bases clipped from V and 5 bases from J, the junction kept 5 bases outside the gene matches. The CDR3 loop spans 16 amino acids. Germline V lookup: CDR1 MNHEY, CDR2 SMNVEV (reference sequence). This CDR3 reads CASSLETGGDNSPLHF. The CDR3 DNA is TGTGCCAGCAGTTTAGAAACAGGGGGGGATAATTCACCCCTCCACTTT.

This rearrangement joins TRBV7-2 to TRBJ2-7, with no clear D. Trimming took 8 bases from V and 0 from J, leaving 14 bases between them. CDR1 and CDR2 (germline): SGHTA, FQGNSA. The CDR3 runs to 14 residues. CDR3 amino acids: CASGRGQSSYEQYF. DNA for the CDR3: TGTGCCAGCGGCAGAGGCCAGAGCTCCTACGAGCAGTACTTC.

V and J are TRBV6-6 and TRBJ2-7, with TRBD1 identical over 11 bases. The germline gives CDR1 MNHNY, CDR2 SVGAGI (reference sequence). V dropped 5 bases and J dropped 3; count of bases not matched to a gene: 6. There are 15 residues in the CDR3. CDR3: CASSPPGTGGYEQYF. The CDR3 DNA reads TGTGCCAGCAGTCCCCCCGGGACAGGGGGCTACGAGCAGTACTTC.

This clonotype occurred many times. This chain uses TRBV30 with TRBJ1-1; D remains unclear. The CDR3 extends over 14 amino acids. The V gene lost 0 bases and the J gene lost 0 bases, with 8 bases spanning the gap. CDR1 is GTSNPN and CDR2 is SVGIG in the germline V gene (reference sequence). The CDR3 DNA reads TGTGCCTGGAGTGTAGCCCTCATGAACACTGAAGCTTTCTTT. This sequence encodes CAWSVALMNTEAFF.

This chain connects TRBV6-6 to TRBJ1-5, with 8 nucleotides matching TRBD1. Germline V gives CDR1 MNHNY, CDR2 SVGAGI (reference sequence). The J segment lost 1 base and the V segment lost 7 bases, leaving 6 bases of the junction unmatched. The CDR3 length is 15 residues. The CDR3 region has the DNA TGTGCCAGCACCGCCCGACAGGGGAGCAATCAGCCCCAGCATTTT. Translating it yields CASTARQGSNQPQHF.

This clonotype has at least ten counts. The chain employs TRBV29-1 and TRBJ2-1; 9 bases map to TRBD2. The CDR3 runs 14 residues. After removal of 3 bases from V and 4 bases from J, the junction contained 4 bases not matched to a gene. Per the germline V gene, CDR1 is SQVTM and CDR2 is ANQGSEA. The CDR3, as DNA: TGCAGCGTTGAGACTAGCGGTTTATACAATGAGCAGTTCTTC. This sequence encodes CSVETSGLYNEQFF.

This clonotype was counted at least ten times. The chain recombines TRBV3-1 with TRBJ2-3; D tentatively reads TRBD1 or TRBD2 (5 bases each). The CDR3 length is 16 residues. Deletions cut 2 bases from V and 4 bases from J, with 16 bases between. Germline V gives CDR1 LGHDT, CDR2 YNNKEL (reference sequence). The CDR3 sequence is CASSQRVIRGPDTQYF. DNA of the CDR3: TGTGCCAGCAGCCAACGGGTCATACGGGGACCAGATACGCAGTATTTT.

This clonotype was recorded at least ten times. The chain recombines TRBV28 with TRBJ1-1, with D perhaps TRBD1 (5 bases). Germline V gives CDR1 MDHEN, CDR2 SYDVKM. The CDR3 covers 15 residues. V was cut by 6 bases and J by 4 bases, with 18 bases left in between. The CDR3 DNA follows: TGTGCCAGCAGGACGTTAGCAGGGAAGGGCACTGAAGCTTTCTTT. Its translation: CASRTLAGKGTEAFF.

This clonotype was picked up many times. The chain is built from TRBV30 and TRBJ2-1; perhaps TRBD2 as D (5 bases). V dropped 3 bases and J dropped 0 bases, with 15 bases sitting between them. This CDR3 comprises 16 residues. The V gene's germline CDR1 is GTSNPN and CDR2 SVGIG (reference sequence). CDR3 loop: CAWSSPPGSSYNEQFF. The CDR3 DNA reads TGTGCCTGGAGCTCACCCCCGGGGAGCTCCTACAATGAGCAGTTCTTC. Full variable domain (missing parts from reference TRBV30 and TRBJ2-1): SQTIHQWPATLVQPVGSPLSLECTVEGTSNPNLYWYRQAAGRGLQLLFYSVGIGQISSEVPQNLSASRPQDRQFILSSKKLLLSDSGFYLCAWSSPPGSSYNEQFFGPGTRLTVL.